The next 21 T cell receptor beta chains were all read from a single sample in a study of cytomegalovirus exposure and HLA in healthy donors. PCR involved 60 Vbeta and 13 Jbeta primers. Measured with immunoSEQ multiplex PCR; TCRdb has only the in-frame clones, and not every one. The sample lists about 160,000 clones, around 79% seen once, with around 0.98% in the top ten. The sequencing input was PBMCs. These receptors originate from a woman aged 45-65 years in good health and CMV-seropositive.

This chain uses TRBV7-9 with TRBJ2-3, with 10 bases fitting TRBD2. Germline values: CDR1 SEHNR, CDR2 FQNEAQ (reference sequence). The CDR3 sequence is 19 residues long. The V segment lost 2 bases and the J segment 2 bases; nucleotides outside the gene matches: 13. CDR3 amino acids: CASSLLLAGGPGFTDTQYF. In DNA, the CDR3 is TGTGCCAGCAGCTTACTTTTAGCGGGGGGACCCGGTTTCACAGATACGCAGTATTTT.

CDR3 coding DNA: TGTGCCAGCAGTTTTTTCACCTACGAGCAGTACTTC. It codes for CASSFFTYEQYF. The chain links TRBV28 to TRBJ2-7, with D unclear. The germline CDR1 and CDR2 sequences are MDHEN and SYDVKM. The CDR3 contains 12 residues. The ends were cut back, 3 bases at V and 2 bases at J, with 5 bases in the middle.

V gene TRBV5-1 combines with J gene TRBJ2-3; the match to TRBD2 covers 8 bases. V dropped 5 bases and J dropped 9; count of bases not matched to a gene: 11. The CDR3 has 14 amino acids. Germline lookup yields CDR1 SGHRS and CDR2 YFSETQ. CDR3 loop: CASSSGGGTGTQYF. The CDR3 region has the DNA TGCGCCAGCAGTTCTGGCGGGGGGACCGGGACGCAGTATTTT.

A few counts support this clone. J is TRBJ1-1 and V is TRBV7-2, with D maybe TRBD1 (6 bases). The germline V and J ends were trimmed by 0 bases and 1 base, with 9 bases remaining between them. This CDR3 region has 15 residues. The germline CDR1 and CDR2 sequences are SGHTA and FQGNSA. For the CDR3, the DNA is TGTGCCAGCAGCTTAGCCCAGGGGTGGAACACTGAAGCTTTCTTT. Amino acid sequence: CASSLAQGWNTEAFF.

The chain combines TRBV6-1 with TRBJ1-2; TRBD1 aligns across 10 bases. V lost 3 bases and J lost 6; bases outside the gene matches: 4. Germline CDR1 MNHNS, CDR2 SASEGT. The CDR3 has 14 residues. CDR3 region: CASSETGGIDGYTF. Written as DNA, the CDR3 is TGTGCCAGCAGTGAGACAGGGGGCATTGATGGCTACACCTTC.

The chain is built from TRBV7-2 and TRBJ1-5; unclear D gene. Per germline, CDR1 SGHTA and CDR2 FQGNSA. The CDR3 loop spans 13 amino acids. V dropped 5 bases and J dropped 4 bases, with 9 bases sitting between them. The CDR3 DNA follows: TGTGCCAGCAGCCCTAAATTTAATCAGCCCCAGCATTTT. This translates into CASSPKFNQPQHF.

The chain combines TRBV7-2 with TRBJ2-1; the D is unclear. The V and J ends lost 3 bases and 5 bases respectively, with 8 bases between them. Per the germline V gene, CDR1 is SGHTA and CDR2 is FQGNSA. This CDR3 contains 13 residues. CDR3 nucleotide sequence: TGTGCCAGCAGCTTGGAGTGGCACAATGAGCAGTTCTTC. This gives the protein CASSLEWHNEQFF.

The chain is built from TRBV6-5 and TRBJ2-1; TRBD2 matches at 10 bases. Germline loops: CDR1 MNHEY, CDR2 SVGAGI. The CDR3 has 11 amino acids. The V segment lost 10 bases and the J segment 9 bases; nucleotides outside the gene matches: 3. CDR3 sequence: CATIAGGEQFF. Written as DNA, the CDR3 is TGTGCCACCATAGCGGGAGGTGAGCAGTTCTTC.

This clone was found once. V and J are TRBV6-5 and TRBJ2-7, with D hard to call. The germline CDR1 and CDR2 sequences are MNHEY and SVGAGI. The V end lost 2 bases, the J end lost 5 bases, and 10 bases lay between the germline ends. The CDR3 sequence is 13 residues long. CDR3 loop: CASSYPGFNEQYF. The CDR3, as DNA: TGTGCCAGCAGTTACCCCGGGTTCAACGAGCAGTACTTC.

This clone was observed a handful of times. The V call is TRBV6-6, the J call TRBJ1-5, with 7 nucleotides matching TRBD1. CDR3 length: 13 residues. The germline V gene encodes CDR1 MNHNY and CDR2 SVGAGI (reference sequence). V trimming: 2 bases; J trimming: 5 bases; junction bases outside the gene matches: 0. In nucleotides, the CDR3 is TGTGCCAGCAGTTACACAGGGGATCAGCCCCAGCATTTT. Translation: CASSYTGDQPQHF.

This chain uses TRBV2 with TRBJ2-1, with D possibly being TRBD1 (5 bases). Germline CDR1 reads SNHLY; CDR2 reads FYNNEI. This CDR3 is 13 amino acids long. V was trimmed by 3 bases and J by 9 bases, leaving 12 bases between them. The CDR3 DNA reads as TGTGCCAGCAGTGACAGGGTGATGGGTGAGCAGTTCTTC. It translates to CASSDRVMGEQFF. The variable domain in full, completed from reference TRBV2 and TRBJ2-1, reads EPEVTQTPSHQVTQMGQEVILRCVPISNHLYFYWYRQILGQKVEFLVSFYNNEISEKSEIFDDQFSVERPDGSNFTLKIRSTKLEDSAMYFCASSDRVMGEQFFGPGTRLTVL.

V gene TRBV2 combines with J gene TRBJ2-2; 7 nucleotides line up with TRBD1. V was pared by 5 bases and J by 1 base, with 1 base of the junction left unmatched. From germline, CDR1 is SNHLY and CDR2 FYNNEI. This CDR3 has 14 residues. CDR3 sequence reads: CASSRTGNTGELFF. As DNA, the CDR3 is TGTGCCAGCAGTCGGACAGGGAACACCGGGGAGCTGTTTTTT.

The chain combines TRBV5-5 with TRBJ2-2; 9 bases are shared with TRBD2. Trimming at V came to 7 bases and at J to 8 bases, leaving 24 bases not matched to a gene. CDR1 SGHKS and CDR2 YYEKEE come from the germline V gene (reference sequence). CDR3 length: 19 amino acids. The CDR3 is CASWGAGRKSASGNGELFF. CDR3 nucleotides: TGTGCCAGCTGGGGGGCTGGGAGGAAGTCGGCTAGCGGGAATGGGGAGCTGTTTTTT.

The chain has TRBV6-6 and TRBJ2-1, with 9 nucleotides matching TRBD2. Germline-derived CDR1 and CDR2 are MNHNY and SVGAGI (reference sequence). V was pared by 2 bases and J by 3 bases, with 2 bases of the junction left unmatched. The CDR3 runs 15 residues. In DNA form, the CDR3 reads TGTGCCAGCAGTTACAGTAGCGGGAGCTACAATGAGCAGTTCTTC. It translates to CASSYSSGSYNEQFF.

This sequence joins TRBV12-5 and TRBJ2-7, with 7 nucleotides matching TRBD1. Germline V CDR1 and CDR2: LGHNT, FRNRAP. The CDR3 runs 15 residues. After removal of 6 bases from V and 5 bases from J, the junction contained 13 bases not matched to a gene. The DNA of the CDR3 is TGTGCTAGTGGCCAAACAGGGGCCCCCTTCCACGAGCAGTACTTC. This sequence encodes CASGQTGAPFHEQYF. Together with reference TRBV12-5 and TRBJ2-7, the CDR3 gives the full variable domain: DARVTQTPRHKVTEMGQEVTMRCQPILGHNTVFWYRQTMMQGLELLAYFRNRAPLDDSGMPKDRFSAEMPDATLATLKIQPSEPRDSAVYFCASGQTGAPFHEQYFGPGTRLTVT.

CDR3 amino acids: CASSPTGSEQYF. CDR3 sequence (DNA): TGTGCCAGCAGCCCGACAGGGAGCGAGCAGTACTTC. This sequence joins TRBV11-2 and TRBJ2-7, with TRBD1 matching 7 bases. There are 12 residues in the CDR3. V lost 5 bases, J lost 6 bases, and 4 bases stayed unmatched. Per the germline V gene, CDR1 is SGHAT and CDR2 is FQNNGV.

The rearrangement links TRBV15 to TRBJ1-1, with no clear D. This CDR3 has 11 amino acids. In germline, CDR1 is LNHNV, CDR2 YYDKDF (reference sequence). Trimming stripped 8 bases from V and 5 bases from J, with 9 bases between. The DNA for the CDR3 is TGTGCCACCCACTATGGGACTGAAGCTTTCTTT. Amino acid sequence: CATHYGTEAFF.

The rearrangement joins TRBV7-2 to TRBJ2-7; no clear D gene. Trimming removed 7 bases at V and 4 bases at J, with 8 bases between. Germline CDR1 reads SGHTA; CDR2 reads FQGNSA. This CDR3 is built from 11 residues. The chain's CDR3 is CASISRYEQYF. The CDR3 bases are TGTGCCAGCATCAGCAGGTACGAGCAGTACTTC.

This rearrangement joins TRBV28 to TRBJ2-7; the D gene is possibly TRBD1 (5 bases). Trimming shortened V by 3 bases and J by 0 bases, and 9 bases separated the two germline ends. Germline CDR1 reads MDHEN; CDR2 reads SYDVKM. This CDR3 region has 14 residues. The CDR3 loop is CASSFHRPSYEQYF. The CDR3 coding sequence is TGTGCCAGCAGTTTTCACAGGCCCTCCTACGAGCAGTACTTC.

The chain carries TRBV11-2 and TRBJ2-7, with 8 positions matching TRBD1. V lost 5 bases, J lost 3 bases, and 9 bases stayed unmatched. Germline CDR1 and CDR2: SGHAT and FQNNGV. This CDR3 contains 15 residues. CDR3 loop: CASSHYGTGNYEQYF. The DNA of the CDR3 is TGTGCCAGCAGCCATTACGGGACAGGCAACTACGAGCAGTACTTC.

This chain connects TRBV7-3 to TRBJ2-3; D ambiguous. V shed 1 base and J shed 0 bases, with 8 bases lying between them. Germline CDR1 is SGHTA and CDR2 is FQGTGA. The length of the CDR3 is 15 residues. CDR3 region: CASSLMSSSTDTQYF. The CDR3 DNA reads TGTGCCAGCAGCTTAATGTCGTCTAGCACAGATACGCAGTATTTT.